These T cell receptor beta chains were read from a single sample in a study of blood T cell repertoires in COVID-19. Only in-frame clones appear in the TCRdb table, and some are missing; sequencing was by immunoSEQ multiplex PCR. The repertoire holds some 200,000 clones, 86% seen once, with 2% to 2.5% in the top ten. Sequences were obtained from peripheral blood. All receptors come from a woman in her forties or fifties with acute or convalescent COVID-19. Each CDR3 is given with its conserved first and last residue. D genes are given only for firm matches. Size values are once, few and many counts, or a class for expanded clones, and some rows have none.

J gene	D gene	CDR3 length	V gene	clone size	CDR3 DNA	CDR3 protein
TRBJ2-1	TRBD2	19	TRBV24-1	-	TGTGCCACCAGTGAGCGGAGCGGGGGTTCGCTCGGCTCCTACAATGAGCAGTTCTTC	CATSERSGGSLGSYNEQFF
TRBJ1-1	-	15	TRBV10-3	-	TGTGCCATCAGTGAGTCGACCGCGGAGAACACTGAAGCTTTCTTT	CAISESTAENTEAFF
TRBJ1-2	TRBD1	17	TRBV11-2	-	TGTGCCAGCAGCGCCGGGACAGGGGGTGGTGTAGGCTATGGCTACACCTTC	CASSAGTGGGVGYGYTF
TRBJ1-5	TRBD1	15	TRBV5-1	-	TGCGCCAGCAGCATGACAGGGGAGGGCAATCAGCCCCAGCATTTT	CASSMTGEGNQPQHF
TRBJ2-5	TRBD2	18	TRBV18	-	TGTGCCAGCTCACCACCGAATTCTCTAGCGGCGATCCAAGAGACCCAGTACTTC	CASSPPNSLAAIQETQYF
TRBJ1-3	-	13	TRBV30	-	TGTGCCTGGAGTCGACAGTCTGGAAACACCATATATTTT	CAWSRQSGNTIYF
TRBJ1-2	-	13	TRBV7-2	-	TGTGCCAGCAGCTTATCGAGTTACTATGGCTACACCTTC	CASSLSSYYGYTF
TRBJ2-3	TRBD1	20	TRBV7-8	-	TGTGCCAGCAGCGCCCACGCTGTGACAGGGGGCGGAGGTCCCACAGATACGCAGTATTTT	CASSAHAVTGGGGPTDTQYF
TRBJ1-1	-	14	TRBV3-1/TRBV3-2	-	TGTGCCAGCAGCCAAGCGTGGCGGGACACTGAAGCTTTCTTT	CASSQAWRDTEAFF
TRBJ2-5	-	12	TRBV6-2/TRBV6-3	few	TGTGCCAGCAGCCCCACAGGGGAGACCCAGTACTTC	CASSPTGETQYF
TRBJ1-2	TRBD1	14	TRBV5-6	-	TGTGCCAGCAGCTTGGGACAGGGGTTTGGTGGCTACACCTTC	CASSLGQGFGGYTF
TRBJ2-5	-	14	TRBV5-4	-	TGTGCCAGCAGCTTGGGGGGCCTAGGAGAGACCCAGTACTTC	CASSLGGLGETQYF
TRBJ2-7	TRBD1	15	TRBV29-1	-	TGCAGCGTTGGGTACGGGGACAGGGGTATCCACGAGCAGTACTTC	CSVGYGDRGIHEQYF
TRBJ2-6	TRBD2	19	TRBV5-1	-	TGCGCCAGCAGCCCTGGGACTAGCGGGAGGAGGGCTGGGGCCAACGTCCTGACTTTC	CASSPGTSGRRAGANVLTF
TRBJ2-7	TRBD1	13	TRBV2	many	TGTGCCAGCACATGGGACAGGGGCTACGAGCAGTACTTC	CASTWDRGYEQYF
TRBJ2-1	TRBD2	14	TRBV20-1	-	TGCAGTGCTAGTAGTGCGGGAGGCTCGAATGAGCAGTTCTTC	CSASSAGGSNEQFF
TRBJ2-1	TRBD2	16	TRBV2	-	TGTGCCAGCAGTGAGAGCGGGGGGGCCTCCTACAATGAGCAGTTCTTC	CASSESGGASYNEQFF
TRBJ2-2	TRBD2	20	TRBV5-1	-	TGCGCCAGCAGCCCCCGGGGGCGACTAGCGGGAGCGCTGAACACCGGGGAGCTGTTTTTT	CASSPRGRLAGALNTGELFF
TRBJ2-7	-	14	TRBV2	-	TGTGCCAGCAGTGAATGGGGGGAAGGCTACGAGCAGTACTTC	CASSEWGEGYEQYF
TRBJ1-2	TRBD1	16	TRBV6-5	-	TGTGCCAGCAGTTACTCGATTCGAGGACAGGGGTATGGCTACACCTTC	CASSYSIRGQGYGYTF
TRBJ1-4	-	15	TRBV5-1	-	TGCGCCAGCAGCTTGGCCCCGGGGGGAAATGAAAAACTGTTTTTT	CASSLAPGGNEKLFF
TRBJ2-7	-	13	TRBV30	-	TGTGCCTGGAGAGGGGGACGGAGCTACGAGCAGTACTTC	CAWRGGRSYEQYF
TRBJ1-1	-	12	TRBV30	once	TGTGCCTACTATAGGGGTAACACTGAAGCTTTCTTT	CAYYRGNTEAFF
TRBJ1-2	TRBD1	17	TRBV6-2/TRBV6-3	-	TGTGCCAGCAGTTACTCTCTGACAGGGGGTAGAAACTATGGCTACACCTTC	CASSYSLTGGRNYGYTF
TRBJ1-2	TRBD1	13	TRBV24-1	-	TGTGCCACCCGGGGACAGGGGGCAGATGGCTACACCTTC	CATRGQGADGYTF
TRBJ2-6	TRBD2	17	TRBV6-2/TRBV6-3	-	TGTGCCAGCAGTTATGCGGGGGTCCTCTCTGGGGCCAACGTCCTGACTTTC	CASSYAGVLSGANVLTF
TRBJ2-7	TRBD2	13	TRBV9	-	TGTGCCAGCAGCGTCGGGACTAGCTACGAGCAGTACTTC	CASSVGTSYEQYF
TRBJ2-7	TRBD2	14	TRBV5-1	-	TGCGCCAGCTCACCGACTAGCGGCTCCTACGAGCAGTACTTC	CASSPTSGSYEQYF
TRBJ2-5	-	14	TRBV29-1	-	TGCAGCGTTGAAGATAACCCAGGAGGAGAGACCCAGTACTTC	CSVEDNPGGETQYF
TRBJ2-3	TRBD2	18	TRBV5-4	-	TGTGCCAGCAGCTTGGGACTAGCGGGAGGGGAAAACACAGATACGCAGTATTTT	CASSLGLAGGENTDTQYF
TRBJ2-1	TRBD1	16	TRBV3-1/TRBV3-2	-	TGTGCCAGCAGCCAAGATCCCCGGGACAGGTACAATGAGCAGTTCTTC	CASSQDPRDRYNEQFF
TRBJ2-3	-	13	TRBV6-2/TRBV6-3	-	TGTGCCAGCAGTTACCCGACTCCGAATACGCAGTATTTT	CASSYPTPNTQYF
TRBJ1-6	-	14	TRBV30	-	TGTGCCTGGAAGGATAAGGGGTTGGGTTCACCCCTCCACTTT	CAWKDKGLGSPLHF
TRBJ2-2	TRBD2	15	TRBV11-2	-	TGTGCCAGCAGCTCCTGGACTAGCGACAGCGGGGAGCTGTTTTTT	CASSSWTSDSGELFF
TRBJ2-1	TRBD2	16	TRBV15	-	TGTGCCACCAGCAGACGGGCGGGAGCCCCATCCAATGAGCAGTTCTTC	CATSRRAGAPSNEQFF
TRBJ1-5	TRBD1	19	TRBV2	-	TGTGCCAGCAGCGCCACCGGGACAGGGGCAGGCACCATTAATCAGCCCCAGCATTTT	CASSATGTGAGTINQPQHF
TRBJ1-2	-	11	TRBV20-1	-	TGCAGTGTCACAGGGAACTATGGCTACACCTTC	CSVTGNYGYTF
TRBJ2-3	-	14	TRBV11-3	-	TGTGCCAGCAGCTTAGCGGTCAGCACAGATACGCAGTATTTT	CASSLAVSTDTQYF
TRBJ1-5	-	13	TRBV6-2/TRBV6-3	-	TGTGCCAGCAGTTACGCCAGTTATCAGCCCCAGCATTTT	CASSYASYQPQHF
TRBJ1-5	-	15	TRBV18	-	TGTGCCAGCTCAGGGAGGGCAGATAGCAATCAGCCCCAGCATTTT	CASSGRADSNQPQHF
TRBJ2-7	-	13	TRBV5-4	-	TGTGCCAGCAGCTCCGGACAGAGGTACGAGCAGTACTTC	CASSSGQRYEQYF
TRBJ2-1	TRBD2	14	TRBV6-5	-	TGTGCCAGCAGACTAGCGGGAGGATACAATGAGCAGTTCTTC	CASRLAGGYNEQFF
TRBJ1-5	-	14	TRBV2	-	TGTGCCAGCAGTGAATTGAGGAGTGATCAGCCCCAGCATTTT	CASSELRSDQPQHF
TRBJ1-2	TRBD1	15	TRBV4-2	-	TGTGCCAGCAGCCAAGAGCAGGGGGCCAACTATGGCTACACCTTC	CASSQEQGANYGYTF
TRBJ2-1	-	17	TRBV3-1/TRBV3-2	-	TGTGCCAGCAGCCAATTAGGGCCAGGAGGGTCCTACAATGAGCAGTTCTTC	CASSQLGPGGSYNEQFF
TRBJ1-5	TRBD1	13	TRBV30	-	TGTGCCTGGAGTGTCAGGGGGCTTCAGCCCCAGCATTTT	CAWSVRGLQPQHF
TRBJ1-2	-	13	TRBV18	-	TGTGCCAGCTCCCGCGACAGTTACTATGGCTACACCTTC	CASSRDSYYGYTF
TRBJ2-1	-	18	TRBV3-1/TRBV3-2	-	TGTGCCAGCAGCCAAGATCGAGGGTACGGGGTTAGGAACAATGAGCAGTTCTTC	CASSQDRGYGVRNNEQFF
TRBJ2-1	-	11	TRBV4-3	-	TGCGCCAGCAGCCTAAGAGACAGTGAGTTCTTC	CASSLRDSEFF
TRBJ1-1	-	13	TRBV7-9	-	TGTGCCAGCAGCTTCCCCACAGGGCGCGGAGCTTTCTTT	CASSFPTGRGAFF
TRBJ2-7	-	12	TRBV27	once	TGTGCCAGCAGAGAGAATCCATACGAGCAGTACTTC	CASRENPYEQYF
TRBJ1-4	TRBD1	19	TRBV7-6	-	TGTGCCAGCAGCTTAAGACGGGACAGGGGGCACAAAACTAATGAAAAACTGTTTTTT	CASSLRRDRGHKTNEKLFF
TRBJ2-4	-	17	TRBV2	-	TGTGCCAGCAGTGAAGCGCTTCAGGGGTGGACCAAAAACATTCAGTACTTC	CASSEALQGWTKNIQYF
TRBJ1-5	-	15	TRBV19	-	TGTGCCAGTAGTATCGGGACACATAGCAATCAGCCCCAGCATTTT	CASSIGTHSNQPQHF
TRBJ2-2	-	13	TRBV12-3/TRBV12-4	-	TGTGCCAGCGGGCTGATAAACACCGGGGAGCTGTTTTTT	CASGLINTGELFF
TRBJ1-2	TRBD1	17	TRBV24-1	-	TGTGCCACCAGTGATTTTGGGTCATGGGACAGCTCCTATGGCTACACCTTC	CATSDFGSWDSSYGYTF
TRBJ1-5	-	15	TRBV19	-	TGTGCCAGTAGCCTCGGGAGTGTGGAGAGGCAGCCCCAGCATTTT	CASSLGSVERQPQHF
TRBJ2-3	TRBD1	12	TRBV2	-	TGTGCCAGCAGACAGGGGGCAGATACGCAGTATTTT	CASRQGADTQYF
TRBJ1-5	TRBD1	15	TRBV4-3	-	TGCGCCAGCAGCCAAGTTACAGGGGGCGATCAGCCCCAGCATTTT	CASSQVTGGDQPQHF
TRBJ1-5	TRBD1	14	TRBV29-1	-	TGCAGCGCTGGGACAGGGGAAGGCAATCAGCCCCAGCATTTT	CSAGTGEGNQPQHF